These 6 T cell receptor beta chains share one sample of origin, sequenced in a study of shared clonotypes between healthy human individuals. Terminally differentiated effector memory CD45RA+ cells were excluded by CCR7 positive selection of CD45RO-negative cells. This table comes from immunoSEQ multiplex PCR, and its TCRdb copy is limited to in-frame clones, with some not included. The table shows about 2,200,000 clones, with under 95% occurring only once. The specimen was naive CD8+ T cells from PBMCs. These receptors all come from a young man in good health. Some clones in this sample may be carry-over from other donors' samples.

This rearrangement joins TRBV11-3 to TRBJ2-1, with TRBD1 identical over 7 bases. CDR1 and CDR2 (germline): SGHNT, YENEEA. J gave up 4 bases and V 0 bases, and 3 bases lay outside the gene matches. This CDR3 has 15 amino acids. The CDR3 region has the DNA TGTGCCAGCAGCTTAGAGGGGACAGATTACAATGAGCAGTTCTTC. Its protein is CASSLEGTDYNEQFF.

Concerning this clone: Other DNA sequences in this sample translate to the same CDR3. This chain connects TRBV7-2 to TRBJ2-1; no definite D call. Germline V lookup: CDR1 SGHTA, CDR2 FQGNSA. There are 11 residues in the CDR3. V shed 1 base and J shed 10 bases, with 5 bases lying between them. The chain's CDR3 is CASSLGNEQFF. The DNA for the CDR3 is TGTGCCAGCAGCTTAGGCAACGAGCAGTTCTTC.

V usage is TRBV27 and J usage is TRBJ2-3, with D tentatively TRBD2 (5 bases). V shed 3 bases and J shed 0 bases, with 13 bases lying between them. The CDR3 covers 16 residues. The germline V gene has CDR1 MNHEY and CDR2 SMNVEV (reference sequence). The CDR3 DNA reads TGTGCCAGCAGTTTCTTGAGCGGAACTAGCACAGATACGCAGTATTTT. Translated: CASSFLSGTSTDTQYF.

V and J are TRBV27 and TRBJ1-5; weak D call: TRBD1 (5 bases). The CDR3 sequence is 14 residues long. V was clipped by 5 bases and J by 3 bases, with 11 bases between them. Germline CDR1 reads MNHEY; CDR2 reads SMNVEV (reference sequence). The CDR3 region is CASSPTVINQPQHF. The CDR3 region has the DNA TGTGCCAGCAGTCCGACAGTTATCAATCAGCCCCAGCATTTT.

This chain connects TRBV7-9 to TRBJ2-1, with 7 nucleotides matching TRBD2. This CDR3 is built from 16 residues. Losses at the gene ends were 4 bases for V and 10 bases for J; bases not matched to a gene: 16. Looked up from germline, CDR1 is SEHNR and CDR2 is FQNEAQ (reference sequence). The CDR3 region has the DNA TGTGCCAGCAGCTCTCCCCACCCTAGCGGAGGGGCGGAGCAGTTCTTC. Amino acids: CASSSPHPSGGAEQFF.

The chain employs TRBV5-5 and TRBJ1-3; TRBD1 aligns across 7 bases. Germline CDR1 is SGHKS and CDR2 is YYEKEE (reference sequence). CDR3 length: 16 residues. V trimming: 2 bases; J trimming: 2 bases; junction bases outside the gene matches: 7. The CDR3 sequence: CASSLEGARTGNTIYF. CDR3 nucleotide sequence: TGTGCCAGCAGCTTAGAGGGGGCTCGGACTGGAAACACCATATATTTT. Full variable domain (rest looked up from reference TRBV5-5 and TRBJ1-3): DAGVTQSPTHLIKTRGQQVTLRCSPISGHKSVSWYQQVLGQGPQFIFQYYEKEERGRGNFPDRFSARQFPNYSSELNVNALLLGDSALYLCASSLEGARTGNTIYFGEGSWLTVV.